This T cell receptor beta chain emerged from a study of T-cell reconstitution after alpha-beta-depleted transplantation in children. Whole-study results and caveats: T-cell counts and diversity at one year post-transplant came mainly from newly produced T cells. Alpha-beta T cells about two months after transplant reportedly derived from several hundred expanded graft clones.

Unique molecular identifiers were incorporated when the TCRbeta library was constructed. MiXCR was run by TCRdb on the PCR reads, yielding one entry per CDR3 protein. Of around 440,000 distinct CDR3 sequences listed, under 20% are singletons. This clonotype was seen only a few times. What it binds is unknown. Here the sequenced sample was PBMCs, mostly from graft donor cells, taken 360 days after TCRalphabeta/CD19-depleted stem cell transplant. The receptor's source is a boy in the first two years of life who had a stem cell transplant for Wiskott-Aldrich syndrome, so the T cells may come from the graft donor.

The CDR3 protein is CSARDPGLASNEQFF. The CDR3 nucleotides read TGCAGTGCTAGAGACCCGGGACTAGCCTCCAATGAGCAGTTCTTC. J is TRBJ2-1 and V is TRBV20-1, with 9 bases that match TRBD2. J gave up 6 bases and V 0 bases, and 6 bases lay outside the gene matches. The CDR3 spans 15 residues. Germline CDR1 is DFQATT and CDR2 is SNEGSKA (reference sequence).